The clone carrying this T cell receptor (beta chain) was seen repeatedly, ten times or more. Its antigen remains unidentified. Time point specified: sample taken at primary tumor resection. Material for sequencing was whole RNA from tumor, nontumor lung or frozen PBMC, left unsorted. The sample belongs to a study of spatial heterogeneity in lung cancer. The wider study: The study consistently detected more beta-chain than alpha-chain sequences. More than ten raw reads, on average, carried each unique TCR and UMI combination.

There are 14 residues in the CDR3. Trimming removed 2 bases at V and 4 bases at J, with 12 bases between. Germline V gene data show CDR1 as MNHEY and CDR2 as SVGAGI. On each TCR cDNA molecule, a unique molecular identifier was present. Each CDR3 protein gets one entry after TCRdb re-called the 5' RACE reads with MiXCR. The sample lists about 22,000 distinct CDR3 sequences, 2.8% occurring once. Whole-study results and caveats: Tumoral mutation counts were tracked by counts of expanded intratumoral alpha and beta TCRs.

The clonotype comes from a male donor with early-stage non-small cell lung cancer. The rearrangement joins TRBV6-5 to TRBJ2-7; D is possibly TRBD1 or TRBD2 (5 bases each). Sample: lung tumor tissue, taken at surgery. The CDR3 coding sequence is TGTGCCAGCAGTTACGGGGGTTCCGGGTACGAGCAGTACTTC. This codes for CASSYGGSGYEQYF.